This section outlines one TCR beta chain sequence together with its context. Its antigen is undetermined. This sample is part of a study of shared clonotypes between healthy human individuals. Germline-derived CDR1 and CDR2 are ENHRY and SYGVKD. The CDR3 is 18 amino acids. Losses at the gene ends were 6 bases for V and 4 bases for J; bases not matched to a gene: 17. Running of the assay took place at deep level. DNA at roughly 0.2 ug, around 30,000 T cell genomes, went into sorted-subset replicate PCRs. The assay was immunoSEQ multiplex PCR, and TCRdb's table has in-frame clones only and misses some. The table shows about 2.1 million clones, with around 95% occurring only once. Naive CD8 cells lacked CD45RO, underwent positive selection for CCR7 and left out terminally differentiated effector memory CD45RA+ cells. Overall study results and limits: The researchers took only blood, and tissue repertoires probably look different. Donor clonotype sharing was expected to depend on sequencing depth.

Material for sequencing was naive CD8+ T cells from PBMCs. The receptor comes from a man between 18 and 29 years old in good health. Some clones in this sample may be carry-over from other donors' samples. V is TRBV10-3 and J is TRBJ2-7, with 11 nucleotides matching TRBD2. CDR3 protein: CAIRNRILAGAGLYEQYF. The CDR3 DNA sequence: TGTGCCATCAGGAACAGGATACTAGCGGGGGCAGGCTTATACGAGCAGTACTTC.